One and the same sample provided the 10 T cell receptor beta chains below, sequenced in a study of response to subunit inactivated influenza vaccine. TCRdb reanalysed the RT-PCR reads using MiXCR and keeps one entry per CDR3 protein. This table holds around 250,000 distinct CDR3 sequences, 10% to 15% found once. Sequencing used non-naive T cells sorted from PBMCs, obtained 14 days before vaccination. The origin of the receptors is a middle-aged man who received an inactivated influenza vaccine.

This chain's CDR3 is CASSNDRGAQHF. Here the CDR3 DNA reads TGTGCCAGCAGCAATGACAGGGGGGCCCAGCATTTT. This chain connects TRBV7-2 to TRBJ1-5; 9 bases align to TRBD1. The CDR3 runs 12 residues. V lost 5 bases to trimming and J lost 11 bases; unmatched junction nucleotides: 4. Germline-derived CDR1 and CDR2 are SGHTA and FQGNSA.

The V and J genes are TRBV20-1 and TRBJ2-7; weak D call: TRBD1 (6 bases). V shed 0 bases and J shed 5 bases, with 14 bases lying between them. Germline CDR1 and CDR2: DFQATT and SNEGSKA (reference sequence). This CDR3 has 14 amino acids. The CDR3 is CSARDGTTSDEQYF. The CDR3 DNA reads TGCAGTGCTAGAGATGGGACAACTTCGGACGAGCAGTACTTC.

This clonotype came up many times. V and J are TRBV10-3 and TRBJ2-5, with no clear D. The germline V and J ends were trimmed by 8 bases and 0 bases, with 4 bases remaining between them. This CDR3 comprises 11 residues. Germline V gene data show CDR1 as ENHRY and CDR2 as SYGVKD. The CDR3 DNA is TGTGCCATCGGGGACCAAGAGACCCAGTACTTC. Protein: CAIGDQETQYF.

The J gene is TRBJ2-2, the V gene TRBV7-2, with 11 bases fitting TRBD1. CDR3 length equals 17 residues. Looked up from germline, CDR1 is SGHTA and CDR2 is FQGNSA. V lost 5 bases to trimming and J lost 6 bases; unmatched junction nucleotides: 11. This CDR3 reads CASSDFRDRGLSGELFF. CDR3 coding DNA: TGTGCCAGCAGCGACTTCCGGGACAGGGGGTTGTCCGGGGAGCTGTTTTTT.

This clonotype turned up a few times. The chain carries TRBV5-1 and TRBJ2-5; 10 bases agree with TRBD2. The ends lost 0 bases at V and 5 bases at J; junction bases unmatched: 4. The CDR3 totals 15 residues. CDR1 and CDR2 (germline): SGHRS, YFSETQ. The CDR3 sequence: CASSLERGGRETQYF. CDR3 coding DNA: TGCGCCAGCAGCTTGGAGCGGGGGGGCCGCGAGACCCAGTACTTC.

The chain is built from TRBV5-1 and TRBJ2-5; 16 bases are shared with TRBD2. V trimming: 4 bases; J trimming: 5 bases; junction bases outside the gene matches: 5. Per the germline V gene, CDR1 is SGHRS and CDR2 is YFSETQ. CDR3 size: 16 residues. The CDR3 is CASSVGTSGGAETQYF. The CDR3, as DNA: TGCGCCAGCAGCGTAGGGACTAGCGGGGGGGCTGAGACCCAGTACTTC.

CDR3 nucleotide sequence: TGTGCCAGCAGTTTCAAGACAGGGGGAACGTTCGATCAGCCCCAGCATTTT. As protein: CASSFKTGGTFDQPQHF. V usage is TRBV28 and J usage is TRBJ1-5, with 9 bases that match TRBD1. V was clipped by 3 bases and J by 5 bases; unmatched bases: 11. The germline V gene has CDR1 MDHEN and CDR2 SYDVKM. The CDR3 length is 17 residues.

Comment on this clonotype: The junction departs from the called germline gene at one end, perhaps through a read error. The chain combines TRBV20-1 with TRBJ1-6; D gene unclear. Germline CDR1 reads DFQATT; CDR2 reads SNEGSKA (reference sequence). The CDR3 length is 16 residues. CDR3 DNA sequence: TGCAGTGCTCCCCGGGAGCGCAGCTCCTATAATTCACCCCTCCATTTT. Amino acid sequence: CSAPRERSSYNSPLHF.

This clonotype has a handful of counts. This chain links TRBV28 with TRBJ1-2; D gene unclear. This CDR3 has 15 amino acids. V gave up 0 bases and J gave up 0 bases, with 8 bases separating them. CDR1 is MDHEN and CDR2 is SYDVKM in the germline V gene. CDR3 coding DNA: TGTGCCAGCAGTTTATGGGGCAGAGCTAACTATGGCTACACCTTC. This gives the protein CASSLWGRANYGYTF.

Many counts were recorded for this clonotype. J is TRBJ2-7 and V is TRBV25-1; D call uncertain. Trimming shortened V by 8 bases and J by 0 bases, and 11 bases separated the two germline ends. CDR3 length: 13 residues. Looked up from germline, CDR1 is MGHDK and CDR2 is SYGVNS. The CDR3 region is CASRMTGSYEQYF. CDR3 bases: TGTGCCAGCCGCATGACGGGCTCCTACGAGCAGTACTTC.